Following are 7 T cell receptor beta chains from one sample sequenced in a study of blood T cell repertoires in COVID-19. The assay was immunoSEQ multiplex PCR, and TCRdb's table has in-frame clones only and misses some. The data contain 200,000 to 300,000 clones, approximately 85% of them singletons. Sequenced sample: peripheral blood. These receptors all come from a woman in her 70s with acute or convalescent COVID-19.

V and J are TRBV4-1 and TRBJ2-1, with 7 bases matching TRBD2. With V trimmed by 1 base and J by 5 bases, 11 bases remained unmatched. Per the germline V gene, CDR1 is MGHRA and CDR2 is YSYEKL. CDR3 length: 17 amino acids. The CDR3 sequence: CASSQVGAGVPNNEQFF. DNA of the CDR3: TGCGCCAGCAGCCAAGTTGGTGCGGGGGTCCCTAACAATGAGCAGTTCTTC.

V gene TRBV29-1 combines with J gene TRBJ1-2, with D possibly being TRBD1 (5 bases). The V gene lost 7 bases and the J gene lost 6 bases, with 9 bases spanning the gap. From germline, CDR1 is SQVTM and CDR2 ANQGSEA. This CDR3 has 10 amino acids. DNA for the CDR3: TGCAGCGCCAGGGAGGATGGCTACACCTTC. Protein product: CSAREDGYTF. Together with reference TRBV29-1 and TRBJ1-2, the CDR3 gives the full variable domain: SAVISQKPSRDICQRGTSLTIQCQVDSQVTMMFWYRQQPGQSLTLIATANQGSEATYESGFVIDKFPISRPNLTFSTLTVSNMSPEDSSIYLCSAREDGYTFGSGTRLTVV.

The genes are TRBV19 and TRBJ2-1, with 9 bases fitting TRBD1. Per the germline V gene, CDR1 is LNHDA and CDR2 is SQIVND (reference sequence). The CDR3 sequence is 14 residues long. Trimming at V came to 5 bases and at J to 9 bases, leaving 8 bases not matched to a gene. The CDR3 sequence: CASSWDRVLGEQFF. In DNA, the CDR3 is TGTGCCAGTAGTTGGGACAGGGTCCTGGGTGAGCAGTTCTTC.

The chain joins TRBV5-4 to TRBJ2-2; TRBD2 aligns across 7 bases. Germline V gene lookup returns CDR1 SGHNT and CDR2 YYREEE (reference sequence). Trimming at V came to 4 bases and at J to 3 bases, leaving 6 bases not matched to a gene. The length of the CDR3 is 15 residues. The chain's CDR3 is CASSLRLADTGELFF. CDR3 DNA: TGTGCCAGCAGCCTACGACTAGCTGACACCGGGGAGCTGTTTTTT.

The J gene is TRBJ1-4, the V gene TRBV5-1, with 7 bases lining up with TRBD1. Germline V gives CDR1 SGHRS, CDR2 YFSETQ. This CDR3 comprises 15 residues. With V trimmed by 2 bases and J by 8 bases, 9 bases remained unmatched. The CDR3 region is CASSLETGIGEKLFF. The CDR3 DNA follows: TGCGCCAGCAGCTTAGAGACAGGGATAGGAGAAAAACTGTTTTTT. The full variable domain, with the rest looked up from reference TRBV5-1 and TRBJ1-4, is KAGVTQTPRYLIKTRGQQVTLSCSPISGHRSVSWYQQTPGQGLQFLFEYFSETQRNKGNFPGRFSGRQFSNSRSEMNVSTLELGDSALYLCASSLETGIGEKLFFGSGTQLSVL.

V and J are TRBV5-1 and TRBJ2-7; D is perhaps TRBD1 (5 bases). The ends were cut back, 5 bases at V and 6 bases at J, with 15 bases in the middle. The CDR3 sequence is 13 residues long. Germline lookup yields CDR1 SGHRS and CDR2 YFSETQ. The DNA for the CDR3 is TGCGCCAGCAGTCAGGGTCCGTCTGGCGAGCAGTACTTC. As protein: CASSQGPSGEQYF.

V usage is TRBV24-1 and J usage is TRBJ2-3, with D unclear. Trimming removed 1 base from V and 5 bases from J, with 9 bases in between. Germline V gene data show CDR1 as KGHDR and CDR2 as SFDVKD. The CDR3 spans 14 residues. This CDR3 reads CATSDFHTGDTQYF. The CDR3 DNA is TGTGCCACCAGTGATTTCCACACGGGAGATACGCAGTATTTT.